This T cell receptor (beta chain) stems from a study of CD4 T cells in relation to SARS-CoV-2 and coronaviruses. Regarding this clone: Its target is unknown.

Some clones are missing from TCRdb's copy, which holds only in-frame ones; the method was immunoSEQ multiplex PCR. The sample lists 25,000 to 30,000 clones, 60% to 85% seen once, with about a sixth in the top ten. This CDR3 spans 13 amino acids. The germline V gene encodes CDR1 SGHRS and CDR2 YFSETQ. V gave up 4 bases and J gave up 9 bases, with 14 bases separating them. Unexposed donor CD4+ T cells date from about 2011-2018, before the COVID-19 pandemic. CD4+ T cells were isolated from the cells after around 11 days of culture. Sequenced sample: CD4+ T cells from PBMCs, cultured in vitro. The source of this sequence is a human donor in good health. The J gene is TRBJ1-3, the V gene TRBV5-1, with a tentative D call TRBD1 (6 bases). CDR3 region: CASSPGGHGTIYF. The DNA of the CDR3 is TGCGCCAGCAGCCCGGGGGGACATGGCACCATATATTTT.